This T cell receptor beta chain originates from a study of neurological immune-mediated disorders. TCRdb recomputed calls from the 5' RACE reads with MiXCR, one row per CDR3 protein. The sample records approximately 38,000 distinct CDR3 sequences, 6.5% to 7.5% being singletons. This clonotype was picked up many times. The CDR3 has 16 amino acids. The germline gives CDR1 PRHDT, CDR2 FYEKMQ (reference sequence). After removal of 5 bases from V and 6 bases from J, the junction contained 9 bases not matched to a gene. Material: CD4+ T cells from blood. J is TRBJ2-3 and V is TRBV13, with TRBD2 matching 12 bases. This receptor was obtained from a man aged 45-65 years in good health. The chain's CDR3 is CASSRRLAGGPDTQYF. CDR3 DNA sequence: TGTGCCAGCAGCCGAAGGCTAGCGGGAGGGCCGGATACGCAGTATTTT.